A single sample gave rise to the 30 T cell receptor beta chains below, sequenced in a study of metastatic and nonmetastatic thyroid tumors. TCRdb re-clonotyped the PCR reads through MiXCR. Seen here are over 50,000 clones, roughly 30% observed once, and the top ten hold around a sixth. No patient had received any treatment before thyroid surgery. Sequencing was performed on blood. These TCRs come from a female donor with papillary thyroid cancer or a benign thyroid nodule (not recorded which). Some clones in this sample may be carry-over from other donors' samples.

This clone was seen at least ten times. The V call is TRBV29-1, the J call TRBJ2-1; the D gene is possibly TRBD1 (5 bases). Germline loops: CDR1 SQVTM, CDR2 ANQGSEA. V lost 0 bases and J lost 0, with 12 bases in between. CDR3 size: 16 residues. The CDR3 DNA reads TGCAGCGTTGAAGATCGTTGGACAACCTCCTACAATGAGCAGTTCTTC. This gives the protein CSVEDRWTTSYNEQFF.

J is TRBJ1-6 and V is TRBV5-1; 9 bases map to TRBD1. J was trimmed by 9 bases and V by 0 bases; bases with no gene match: 7. Germline CDR1 SGHRS, CDR2 YFSETQ. CDR3 length: 16 amino acids. The CDR3 DNA is TGCGCCAGCAGCTTGGTATTGGGGACAGGGCTTTCACCCCTCCACTTT. Protein: CASSLVLGTGLSPLHF.

This clone was counted once. The rearrangement links TRBV5-1 to TRBJ1-1, with 8 bases fitting TRBD1. This CDR3 has 16 residues. The junction had 10 bases not matched to a gene; V was cut back by 5 bases and J by 1 base. Germline V CDR1 and CDR2: SGHRS, YFSETQ. The CDR3 reads CASRHPYRGKNTEAFF. CDR3 coding DNA: TGCGCCAGCAGACATCCGTACAGGGGGAAGAACACTGAAGCTTTCTTT.

The chain has TRBV7-9 and TRBJ1-2; no definite D call. This CDR3 region has 14 residues. The germline V gene has CDR1 SEHNR and CDR2 FQNEAQ (reference sequence). V shed 3 bases and J shed 0 bases, with 8 bases lying between them. The CDR3 DNA reads TGTGCCAGCAGCTTGGTGCCCTCTAACTATGGCTACACCTTC. Translation: CASSLVPSNYGYTF.

The CDR3 sequence is CSARDLGTGANVLTF. For the CDR3, the DNA is TGCAGTGCTAGAGATCTGGGAACCGGGGCCAACGTCCTGACTTTC. The chain uses TRBV20-1 and TRBJ2-6; D is unclear. The CDR3 totals 15 residues. The ends were cut back, 0 bases at V and 4 bases at J, with 10 bases in the middle. CDR1 and CDR2 (germline): DFQATT, SNEGSKA (reference sequence).

The rearrangement joins TRBV6-2 or TRBV6-3 to TRBJ2-1, with 16 bases aligning to TRBD2. The germline V gene has CDR1 MNHEY and CDR2 SVGEGT. After removal of 3 bases from V and 0 bases from J, the junction contained 5 bases not matched to a gene. The CDR3 has 19 amino acids. CDR3 residues: CASSYLGLAGGSSYNEQFF. CDR3 in DNA: TGTGCCAGCAGTTATCTGGGACTAGCGGGAGGGAGCTCCTACAATGAGCAGTTCTTC.

Only a few counts were recorded for this clone. The gene calls are TRBV12-3 or TRBV12-4 and TRBJ2-7, with D perhaps matching TRBD1 (6 bases). V lost 5 bases to trimming and J lost 0 bases, with 11 bases between them. The CDR3 spans 14 residues. This CDR3 reads CASSVRDTSYEQYF. The CDR3, as DNA: TGTGCCAGCAGTGTCCGGGACACCTCCTACGAGCAGTACTTC.

This chain uses TRBV4-1 with TRBJ1-4; D might be TRBD1 (5 bases). The germline CDR1 and CDR2 sequences are MGHRA and YSYEKL. This CDR3 is 13 amino acids long. The V gene lost 6 bases and the J gene lost 8 bases, with 13 bases spanning the gap. The CDR3 bases are TGCGCCAGCAGGGGGCAGGACGGAGAAAAACTGTTTTTT. Amino acids: CASRGQDGEKLFF.

This clone was counted a few times. V is TRBV6-1 and J is TRBJ2-7, with D possibly matching TRBD2 (6 bases). Trimming cost V 6 bases and J 7 bases, with 13 bases left between them. This CDR3 is built from 12 residues. Germline values: CDR1 MNHNS, CDR2 SASEGT. This CDR3 reads CASRRGYKEQYF. CDR3 sequence (DNA): TGTGCCAGCAGACGGGGGTACAAGGAGCAGTACTTC.

Only a few counts were recorded for this clone. This rearrangement joins TRBV28 to TRBJ1-6; D is ambiguous. The V gene's germline CDR1 is MDHEN and CDR2 SYDVKM. The CDR3 length is 12 residues. Trimming removed 4 bases at V and 10 bases at J, with 8 bases between. Here the CDR3 reads CASSSAASPLHF. In DNA form, the CDR3 reads TGTGCCAGCAGTTCCGCCGCCTCACCCCTCCACTTT.

This chain joins TRBV11-2 and TRBJ1-6; D ambiguous. CDR1 SGHAT and CDR2 FQNNGV come from the germline V gene. V was trimmed by 5 bases and J by 0 bases, leaving 8 bases between them. This CDR3 comprises 15 residues. The CDR3 DNA sequence: TGTGCCAGCAGCCTCTATAGCTCCTATAATTCACCCCTCCACTTT. Translated, it gives CASSLYSSYNSPLHF.

This clone was seen at least ten times. The V call is TRBV5-6, the J call TRBJ2-1; either TRBD1 or TRBD2 may supply D (7 bases each). The V gene's germline CDR1 is SGHDT and CDR2 YYEEEE. Trimming stripped 6 bases from V and 9 bases from J, with 22 bases between. The CDR3 loop spans 15 amino acids. The CDR3 sequence: CASTLRGRAQSEQFF. For the CDR3, the DNA is TGTGCCAGCACCCTCAGGGGGAGGGCCCAGTCTGAGCAGTTCTTC.

The V gene is TRBV28, the J gene TRBJ1-5, with D tentatively TRBD1 (5 bases). CDR1 and CDR2 (germline): MDHEN, SYDVKM. The CDR3 has 13 residues. V lost 6 bases and J lost 7, with 13 bases in between. The CDR3 loop reads CASSYGAGQPQHF. CDR3 in DNA: TGTGCCAGCAGCTATGGGGCGGGCCAGCCCCAGCATTTT.

A few counts support this clone. V gene TRBV6-1 combines with J gene TRBJ1-1; 7 positions match TRBD1. The CDR3 is 14 amino acids. Trimming removed 5 bases from V and 1 base from J; junction bases left unmatched: 4. CDR1 is MNHNS, CDR2 SASEGT, per germline. The CDR3 here is CASSRQGQNTEAFF. The CDR3, as DNA: TGTGCCAGCAGTCGACAGGGACAGAACACTGAAGCTTTCTTT.

The chain couples TRBV5-1 to TRBJ2-1, with 11 bases identical to TRBD2. The CDR3 is made up of 14 amino acids. Germline CDR1 is SGHRS and CDR2 is YFSETQ. V gave up 3 bases and J gave up 8 bases; unmatched junction bases: 4. The DNA of the CDR3 is TGCGCCAGCAGCTCCGGGACTAGCGGTGATGAGCAGTTCTTC. Translating it yields CASSSGTSGDEQFF.

This clone has only one observation. The genes are TRBV14 and TRBJ2-3, with 13 bases lining up with TRBD2. The CDR3 totals 16 residues. Germline V CDR1 and CDR2: SGHDN, FVKESK. With 4 bases clipped from V and 2 bases from J, the junction kept 3 bases outside the gene matches. The CDR3 region is CASSPTSGGHTDTQYF. The DNA for the CDR3 is TGTGCCAGCAGCCCGACTAGCGGGGGGCACACAGATACGCAGTATTTT.

The chain links TRBV9 to TRBJ1-2; a weak D match, TRBD1 (5 bases). CDR1 is SGDLS and CDR2 is YYNGEE in the germline V gene. The germline V and J ends were trimmed by 3 bases and 7 bases, with 13 bases remaining between them. The CDR3 length is 13 residues. CDR3 residues: CASSGGSGAGYTF. CDR3 DNA sequence: TGTGCCAGCAGCGGGGGTAGCGGGGCTGGCTACACCTTC. Full variable domain (outside the CDR3, taken from reference TRBV9 and TRBJ1-2): DSGVTQTPKHLITATGQRVTLRCSPRSGDLSVYWYQQSLDQGLQFLIQYYNGEERAKGNILERFSAQQFPDLHSELNLSSLELGDSALYFCASSGGSGAGYTFGSGTRLTVV.

The genes are TRBV7-8 and TRBJ2-2; a possible D gene is TRBD2 (5 bases). CDR1 is SGHVS and CDR2 is FQNEAQ in the germline V gene. Trimming left V 0 bases short and J 2 bases short, with 13 bases between. This CDR3 contains 17 residues. The CDR3 reads CASSLAPRGLNTGELFF. DNA of the CDR3: TGTGCCAGCAGCTTAGCGCCTCGTGGACTCAACACCGGGGAGCTGTTTTTT.

CDR3 DNA sequence: TGTGCCAGCAGCCAGACCGACAGGGTTGGGGAGCAGTACTTC. As protein: CASSQTDRVGEQYF. The chain is built from TRBV3-1 and TRBJ2-7; 7 bases are a match to TRBD1. CDR1 LGHDT and CDR2 YNNKEL come from the germline V gene (reference sequence). This CDR3 contains 14 residues. The V segment lost 3 bases and the J segment 7 bases; nucleotides outside the gene matches: 9.

The rearrangement links TRBV28 to TRBJ2-2; D not certain. Germline V CDR1 and CDR2: MDHEN, SYDVKM. The CDR3 loop spans 14 amino acids. Trimming stripped 8 bases from V and 1 base from J, with 11 bases between. Here the CDR3 DNA reads TGTGCCAGCGAGATCAATGAGAACACCGGGGAGCTGTTTTTT. Its translation is CASEINENTGELFF. The whole variable domain, remainder taken from reference TRBV28 and TRBJ2-2, is DVKVTQSSRYLVKRTGEKVFLECVQDMDHENMFWYRQDPGLGLRLIYFSYDVKMKEKGDIPEGYSVSREKKERFSLILESASTNQTSMYLCASEINENTGELFFGEGSRLTVL.

V is TRBV6-2 or TRBV6-3 and J is TRBJ2-7, with 10 bases matching TRBD2. Per the germline V gene, CDR1 is MNHEY and CDR2 is SVGEGT. The V gene end was trimmed by 5 bases and the J gene end by 2 bases; junction bases not matched to a gene: 6. The CDR3 covers 15 residues. DNA for the CDR3: TGTGCCAGCAGTCCTCCGGGACTAGCGCCCTACGAGCAGTACTTC. Protein product: CASSPPGLAPYEQYF.

This clone has ten or more counts. V is TRBV7-2 and J is TRBJ2-4, with a possible D match to TRBD1 (5 bases). CDR1 and CDR2 from the germline V gene are SGHTA and FQGNSA. This CDR3 has 13 amino acids. Deletions cut 1 base from V and 8 bases from J, with 9 bases between. In DNA form, the CDR3 reads TGTGCCAGCAGCTTAGGAGGCAGGGACATTCAGTACTTC. It codes for CASSLGGRDIQYF. Based on the CDR3 plus reference TRBV7-2 and TRBJ2-4, the full variable domain is GAGVSQSPSNKVTEKGKDVELRCDPISGHTALYWYRQSLGQGLEFLIYFQGNSAPDKSGLPSDRFSAERTGGSVSTLTIQRTQQEDSAVYLCASSLGGRDIQYFGAGTRLSVL.

This clone was recorded a few times. This may be a read error, as it is one base from a much larger clone. CDR3 protein: CASSSQMEGSPYEQYF. The DNA for the CDR3 is TGTGCCAGCAGTTCTCAGATGGAGGGAAGCCCCTACGAGCAGTACTTC. The V call is TRBV27, the J call TRBJ2-7, with TRBD2 as a possible D gene (6 bases). Germline CDR1 is MNHEY and CDR2 is SMNVEV (reference sequence). V was cut by 4 bases and J by 2 bases, with 18 bases left in between. The CDR3 has 16 amino acids.

V usage is TRBV6-2 or TRBV6-3 and J usage is TRBJ1-2; 7 bases line up with TRBD1. V shed 2 bases and J 8 bases; nucleotides not matched to a gene: 5. CDR3 length: 13 amino acids. CDR1 is MNHEY and CDR2 is SVGEGT in the germline V gene. The CDR3 is CASSYAAGGGYTF. CDR3 DNA: TGTGCCAGCAGTTACGCTGCAGGGGGAGGCTACACCTTC.

In its sample, this clone was seen a few times. Different DNA sequences within this sample yield the same CDR3. The CDR3 reads CASTRTGENNEQFF. The DNA for the CDR3 is TGTGCCAGTACCAGGACAGGGGAAAACAATGAGCAGTTCTTC. The rearrangement uses TRBV19 and TRBJ2-1, with 9 bases aligning to TRBD1. This CDR3 contains 14 residues. V trimming: 7 bases; J trimming: 5 bases; junction bases outside the gene matches: 6. Germline CDR1 and CDR2: LNHDA and SQIVND (reference sequence).

There are many counts of this clone. The chain is built from TRBV2 and TRBJ2-3; a possible D gene is TRBD2 (6 bases). Germline assignment: CDR1 SNHLY and CDR2 FYNNEI. The V end was cut by 8 bases, the J end by 5 bases, with 14 bases between. The CDR3 consists of 13 residues. The CDR3 DNA reads TGTGCCAGCCGGGGGTTATTGGTAGATACGCAGTATTTT. As protein: CASRGLLVDTQYF.

This clone was counted a few times. The chain employs TRBV5-1 and TRBJ2-1; 13 positions match TRBD2. After removal of 6 bases from V and 8 bases from J, the junction contained 14 bases not matched to a gene. The length of the CDR3 is 17 residues. Germline V gives CDR1 SGHRS, CDR2 YFSETQ. CDR3 amino acids: CASTPLTSGRVFDEQFF. The CDR3, as DNA: TGCGCCAGCACCCCCCTAACTAGCGGGAGGGTTTTTGATGAGCAGTTCTTC.

This clone was detected a few times. The genes are TRBV6-1 and TRBJ1-1; D gene uncertain. Trimming left V 5 bases short and J 1 base short, with 11 bases between. CDR1 is MNHNS and CDR2 is SASEGT in the germline V gene. CDR3 size: 14 residues. The CDR3 loop is CASSPLIENTEAFF. The CDR3 coding sequence is TGTGCCAGCAGTCCACTCATAGAGAACACTGAAGCTTTCTTT.

The chain joins TRBV20-1 to TRBJ1-1; the D gene is possibly TRBD1 (5 bases). The CDR3 is made up of 11 amino acids. Germline CDR1 reads DFQATT; CDR2 reads SNEGSKA (reference sequence). V was trimmed by 6 bases and J by 3 bases, leaving 8 bases between them. DNA of the CDR3: TGCAGTGCCGGACATTACACTGAAGCTTTCTTT. It translates to CSAGHYTEAFF.

The chain links TRBV6-1 to TRBJ1-2; D is unclear. CDR3 length equals 14 residues. Germline CDR1 MNHNS, CDR2 SASEGT. Trimming removed 7 bases from V and 0 bases from J, with 12 bases in between. The CDR3 loop reads CASIRGGPNYGYTF. The DNA for the CDR3 is TGTGCCAGCATCCGGGGTGGCCCTAACTATGGCTACACCTTC.